The 9 T cell receptor beta chains below come from one sample, sequenced in a study of cytomegalovirus exposure and HLA in healthy donors. Primers: 60 Vbeta forward and 13 Jbeta reverse. Using immunoSEQ multiplex PCR, the repertoire was profiled, and TCRdb retains in-frame clones only, with some absent. The sample has around 120,000 clones, 70% to 85% seen once. The sample was PBMCs. The receptors here all came from a middle-aged man in good health and CMV-seropositive.

The chain carries TRBV19 and TRBJ2-3; 7 bases agree with TRBD2. The CDR3 runs 14 residues. CDR1 is LNHDA and CDR2 is SQIVND in the germline V gene (reference sequence). Losses at the gene ends were 1 base for V and 2 bases for J; bases not matched to a gene: 0. This chain's CDR3 is CASSIGLATDTQYF. As DNA, the CDR3 is TGTGCCAGTAGTATAGGACTAGCCACAGATACGCAGTATTTT.

The rearrangement joins TRBV28 to TRBJ1-5; 8 nucleotides align to TRBD1. This CDR3 is built from 15 residues. Germline assignment: CDR1 MDHEN and CDR2 SYDVKM. Trimming removed 1 base from V and 7 bases from J; junction bases left unmatched: 6. The CDR3 nucleotides are TGTGCCAGCAGTTTATCAGGGGGCTCTTGGCAGCCCCAGCATTTT. Translation: CASSLSGGSWQPQHF.

This clone was detected only once. The chain has TRBV30 and TRBJ1-4; D is ambiguous. Germline V lookup: CDR1 GTSNPN, CDR2 SVGIG (reference sequence). The germline V and J ends were trimmed by 0 bases and 8 bases, with 7 bases remaining between them. The CDR3 runs to 12 residues. The CDR3 protein is CAWSVAAEKLFF. The CDR3 DNA follows: TGTGCCTGGAGTGTAGCGGCAGAAAAACTGTTTTTT.

This sequence joins TRBV18 and TRBJ1-1; 8 nucleotides agree with TRBD1. Germline V gives CDR1 KGHSH, CDR2 LQKENI. The J segment lost 0 bases and the V segment lost 4 bases, leaving 7 bases of the junction unmatched. The CDR3 extends over 16 amino acids. CDR3 loop: CASSHDRGAMNTEAFF. CDR3 bases: TGTGCCAGCTCACATGACAGGGGAGCAATGAACACTGAAGCTTTCTTT.

This chain joins TRBV6-1 and TRBJ2-3, with 7 bases matching TRBD1. This CDR3 has 15 residues. V was pared by 10 bases and J by 4 bases, with 14 bases of the junction left unmatched. CDR1 MNHNS and CDR2 SASEGT come from the germline V gene. The CDR3 DNA reads TGTGCCACCCACGGACAGGTCGGGTGGGCAGATACGCAGTATTTT. Its protein product is CATHGQVGWADTQYF.

This clone was recorded a few times. The V and J genes are TRBV19 and TRBJ2-2, with 7 bases lining up with TRBD2. The CDR3 is 14 residues long. Trimming took 6 bases from V and 7 from J; bases not matched to a gene: 8. CDR1 and CDR2 (germline): LNHDA, SQIVND (reference sequence). The CDR3 loop is CASRSGGGIGELFF. In DNA, the CDR3 is TGTGCCAGTAGATCGGGGGGAGGTATCGGGGAGCTGTTTTTT.

This chain connects TRBV4-2 to TRBJ2-5, with 10 bases lining up with TRBD2. Germline CDR1 LGHNA, CDR2 YNFKEQ. Trimming removed 2 bases from V and 1 base from J; junction bases left unmatched: 7. The CDR3 extends over 17 amino acids. The CDR3 loop is CASSQSLTSGVQETQYF. The CDR3 nucleotides are TGTGCCAGCAGCCAATCCCTAACTAGCGGGGTCCAAGAGACCCAGTACTTC.

V gene TRBV10-3 combines with J gene TRBJ1-1, with D possibly being TRBD1 (6 bases). Trimming removed 0 bases from V and 0 bases from J, with 8 bases in between. Germline V gene lookup returns CDR1 ENHRY and CDR2 SYGVKD. The CDR3 spans 15 residues. CDR3 nucleotide sequence: TGTGCCATCAGTGAGTCATCAGGGGTGAACACTGAAGCTTTCTTT. Amino acids: CAISESSGVNTEAFF.

The J gene is TRBJ2-2, the V gene TRBV7-9; 10 positions match TRBD1. V was pared by 2 bases and J by 5 bases, with 5 bases of the junction left unmatched. Germline CDR1 SEHNR, CDR2 FQNEAQ (reference sequence). The CDR3 spans 16 residues. Written as DNA, the CDR3 is TGTGCCAGCAGCTTATGGACAGGGGGTCGGACCGGGGAGCTGTTTTTT. This sequence encodes CASSLWTGGRTGELFF.